This T cell receptor beta chain was identified in a study of blood T cell repertoires in COVID-19. Study overall: Donors in the United States, Italy and Spain gave samples during acute or convalescent COVID-19. Sample material is recorded as cDNA or gDNA derived from T cells, B-cell-depleted T cells, or PBMCs.

Assay used: immunoSEQ multiplex PCR; TCRdb lists only in-frame clones, some missing. In the table there are 400,000 to 550,000 clones, 70% to 90% of which are singletons. About this clone itself: The same CDR3 arises from other DNA sequences in this sample as well.

The CDR3 has 14 amino acids. The V and J ends lost 0 bases and 4 bases respectively, with 7 bases between them. In germline, CDR1 is LNHDA, CDR2 SQIVND (reference sequence). The clonotype comes from a woman between 18 and 30 years old with acute COVID-19. The chain couples TRBV19 to TRBJ1-5; D gene uncertain. The sequencing sample was made of PBMCs or T cells enriched from blood (not recorded which). The CDR3 spells CASSIDRVNQPQHF. The DNA of the CDR3 is TGTGCCAGTAGTATAGACCGGGTAAATCAGCCCCAGCATTTT.